Shown below are 10 T cell receptor beta chains from a single sample sequenced in a study of shared T cell receptors in the human thymus. Profiling relied on immunoSEQ multiplex PCR, and the TCRdb table lists in-frame clones only, not all of them. This sample has 540,000 or so clones, with approximately 78% found just once. The sample was also reused in another study, on human thymus T cells.

Material: thymocytes. These TCRs come from a boy under two years old with a congenital heart defect.

The V call is TRBV9, the J call TRBJ1-1; possible D gene TRBD1, 6 bases. Germline V gives CDR1 SGDLS, CDR2 YYNGEE. The V end was cut by 4 bases, the J end by 0 bases, with 13 bases between. The CDR3 is 15 amino acids. The CDR3 protein is CASSRGGGLNTEAFF. CDR3 nucleotides: TGTGCCAGCAGCAGGGGGGGCGGGTTGAACACTGAAGCTTTCTTT.

CDR3 sequence: CASSKTVSYGYTF. The CDR3 DNA reads as TGTGCCAGTAGTAAGACAGTGAGCTATGGCTACACCTTC. The J gene is TRBJ1-2, the V gene TRBV19; a weak D match, TRBD1 (5 bases). CDR1 and CDR2 from the germline V gene are LNHDA and SQIVND (reference sequence). The CDR3 totals 13 residues. Trimming cost V 4 bases and J 4 bases, with 10 bases left between them.

J is TRBJ2-3 and V is TRBV2; no definite D call. V gave up 11 bases and J gave up 0 bases, with 15 bases separating them. Germline values: CDR1 SNHLY, CDR2 FYNNEI. The CDR3 totals 14 residues. This chain's CDR3 is CAPLRGFSTDTQYF. The CDR3 DNA reads as TGTGCCCCCCTACGCGGATTTAGCACAGATACGCAGTATTTT.

The J gene is TRBJ2-7, the V gene TRBV28, with 11 bases fitting TRBD2. Germline CDR1 reads MDHEN; CDR2 reads SYDVKM. The length of the CDR3 is 17 residues. The junction had 9 bases not matched to a gene; V was cut back by 5 bases and J by 0 bases. CDR3 nucleotides: TGTGCCAGCAGTCCCCCGGGACTAGCGGTGAGCTCCTACGAGCAGTACTTC. It is translated as CASSPPGLAVSSYEQYF.

The V gene is TRBV9, the J gene TRBJ2-1, with 16 nucleotides matching TRBD2. The CDR3 runs 17 residues. Trimming cost V 3 bases and J 3 bases; bases outside gene matches: 3. Germline CDR1 reads SGDLS; CDR2 reads YYNGEE. The CDR3 DNA is TGTGCCAGCAGCGCCGGGACTAGCGGGAGGGACTACAATGAGCAGTTCTTC. It codes for CASSAGTSGRDYNEQFF.

This sequence joins TRBV5-5 and TRBJ1-5, with D unresolved. V was shortened by 0 bases and J by 3 bases, with 7 bases between the two germline ends. The CDR3 runs to 14 residues. CDR1 and CDR2 from the germline V gene are SGHKS and YYEKEE (reference sequence). The CDR3 region is CASSLGPNNQPQHF. The CDR3, as DNA: TGTGCCAGCAGCTTGGGTCCAAACAATCAGCCCCAGCATTTT.

This chain links TRBV4-3 with TRBJ2-7; D uncertain. CDR1 and CDR2 (germline): LGHNA, YSLEER. This CDR3 comprises 15 residues. V lost 1 base and J lost 4, with 14 bases in between. The CDR3 region is CASSQAYDIRYEQYF. CDR3 nucleotide sequence: TGCGCCAGCAGCCAAGCGTACGACATCAGGTACGAGCAGTACTTC.

The chain couples TRBV5-1 to TRBJ2-1, with 9 bases fitting TRBD2. In germline, CDR1 is SGHRS, CDR2 YFSETQ. The CDR3 is 17 residues long. Losses at the gene ends were 2 bases for V and 7 bases for J; bases not matched to a gene: 13. The DNA of the CDR3 is TGCGCCAGCAGCTTACCCCAGCGGGAGGATCCTCCTAATGAGCAGTTCTTC. This gives the protein CASSLPQREDPPNEQFF.

The chain links TRBV4-1 to TRBJ1-3; 7 bases are shared with TRBD1. Germline-derived CDR1 and CDR2 are MGHRA and YSYEKL. Losses at the gene ends were 2 bases for V and 0 bases for J; bases not matched to a gene: 4. This CDR3 contains 16 residues. DNA for the CDR3: TGCGCCAGCAGCCAAATCAGGGGGACCTCTGGAAACACCATATATTTT. Amino acid sequence: CASSQIRGTSGNTIYF.

The V gene is TRBV5-1, the J gene TRBJ2-7; D remains ambiguous. The CDR3 has 14 residues. Trimming took 0 bases from V and 2 from J, leaving 9 bases between them. CDR1 and CDR2 (germline): SGHRS, YFSETQ. The CDR3: CASSLGWATYEQYF. The CDR3 region has the DNA TGCGCCAGCAGCTTGGGGTGGGCCACCTACGAGCAGTACTTC.